This TCR beta chain was recovered during a study of shared clonotypes between healthy human individuals. This clone was seen only once. The antigen is undetermined. Trimming removed 0 bases at V and 4 bases at J, with 21 bases between. The length of the CDR3 is 18 residues. Germline CDR1 MNHEY, CDR2 SMNVEV (reference sequence). Broader study findings: Compared with clonotypes that all four donors shared, non-shared clonotypes had lower generation probabilities. Among the subsets, naive ones generally showed larger estimated richness than memory ones.

Approximately 210 ng DNA, 30,000 or so T cell genomes, went into each sorted-subset replicate PCR. TCRdb's table, derived via immunoSEQ multiplex PCR, lists solely in-frame clones and lacks some. The sample shows around 720,000 clones, around 73% of them seen only once. The chain uses TRBV27 and TRBJ1-2, with a possible D match to TRBD1 (6 bases). The receptor was isolated from a woman aged 25 to 39 in good health. The sequenced sample consisted of memory CD4+ T cells sorted from blood. As for subset: CD45RA-negative fraction. The CDR3: CASSLSSAGATGGYGYTF. The CDR3 DNA reads as TGTGCCAGCAGTTTATCGTCGGCAGGGGCCACTGGAGGCTATGGCTACACCTTC.